This T cell receptor beta chain was obtained from a study of response to subunit inactivated influenza vaccine. The study, taken as a whole, reports: New T cells are recruited in small numbers by each seasonal influenza vaccination, according to the authors' suggestion.

This clonotype was recorded at least ten times. Its antigen is unknown. TCRdb itself ran the RT-PCR reads through MiXCR, one entry per CDR3 protein. The top ten hold about 12% of the sample, which has 500,000 to 550,000 distinct CDR3 sequences, approximately 7.8% seen once. The V and J ends lost 2 bases and 6 bases, in that order; junction bases with no gene match: 7. The CDR3 extends over 15 amino acids. From germline, CDR1 is SGHRS and CDR2 YFSETQ. The TCR sequence derives from a man between 50 and 75 years old who received an inactivated influenza vaccine. The chain recombines TRBV5-1 with TRBJ2-3; 9 bases fit TRBD2. The specimen was PBMCs from blood, collected approximately 25 months after vaccination. CDR3 region: CASSFGGRVADTQYF. The CDR3 DNA sequence: TGCGCCAGCAGCTTCGGCGGGAGGGTGGCCGATACGCAGTATTTT.